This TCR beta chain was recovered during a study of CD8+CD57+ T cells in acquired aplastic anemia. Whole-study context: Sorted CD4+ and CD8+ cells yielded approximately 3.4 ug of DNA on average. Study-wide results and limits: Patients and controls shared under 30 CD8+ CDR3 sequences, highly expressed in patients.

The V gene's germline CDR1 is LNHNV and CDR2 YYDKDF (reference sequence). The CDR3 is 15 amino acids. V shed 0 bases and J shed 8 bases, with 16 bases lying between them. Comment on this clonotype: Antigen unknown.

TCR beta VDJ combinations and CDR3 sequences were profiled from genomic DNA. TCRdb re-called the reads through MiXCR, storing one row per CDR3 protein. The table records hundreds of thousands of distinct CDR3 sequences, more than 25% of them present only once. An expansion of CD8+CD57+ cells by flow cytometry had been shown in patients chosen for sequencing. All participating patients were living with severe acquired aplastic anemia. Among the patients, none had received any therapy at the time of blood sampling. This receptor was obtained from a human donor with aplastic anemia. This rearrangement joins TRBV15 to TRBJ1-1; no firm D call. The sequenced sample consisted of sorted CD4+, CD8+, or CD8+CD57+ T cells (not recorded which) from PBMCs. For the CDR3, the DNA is TGTGCCACCAGCAGAGAATTTGGACCCCTTTCCGAAGCTTTCTTT. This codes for CATSREFGPLSEAFF. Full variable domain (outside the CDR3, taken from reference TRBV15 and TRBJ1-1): DAMVIQNPRYQVTQFGKPVTLSCSQTLNHNVMYWYQQKSSQAPKLLFHYYDKDFNNEADTPDNFQSRRPNTSFCFLDIRSPGLGDTAMYLCATSREFGPLSEAFFGQGTRLTVV.